This is a list of T cell receptor beta chains from one sample in a study of human versus mouse CDR3 diversity and MHC coevolution. Assay: immunoSEQ multiplex PCR; the TCRdb copy retains only in-frame clones and omits some. In the table there are around 77,000 clones, approximately 90% of which are singletons. The sequenced material came from naive CD4+ T cells from blood. These receptor sequences come from a person aged 25 to 69 in good health. The CDR3 runs from the conserved cysteine through the conserved F or W. Size values are once, few and many counts, or a class for expanded clones, and some rows have none.

j_call clone_size v_call cdr3_aa
TRBJ2-3 NA TRBV7-9 CASSPRLVDTQYF
TRBJ2-3 NA TRBV5-1 CASSGGLASSTDTQYF
TRBJ1-3 NA TRBV10-1 CASSVNSGNTIYF
TRBJ2-3 NA TRBV5-1 CASSLGTGGGNTDTQYF
TRBJ1-1 NA TRBV19 CASSKGTGYTEAFF
TRBJ1-4 NA TRBV5-1 CASSWGGQGAQDEKLFF
TRBJ2-2 NA TRBV4-2 CASSQDLAGANTGELFF
TRBJ2-3 NA TRBV5-1 CASSLGGASGVDTQYF
TRBJ1-4 NA TRBV6-1 CASSAVTTEKLFF
TRBJ2-3 NA TRBV5-4 CASSQDSSSTDTQYF
TRBJ2-1 NA TRBV7-9 CASSLAAGLLLYNEQFF
TRBJ2-3 once TRBV27 CASSKPTGNSDTQYF
TRBJ2-1 NA TRBV19 CASSPRGGTYNEQFF
TRBJ2-2 NA TRBV7-3 CASSYLGRGELFF